In this sample, the clone carrying this T cell receptor (beta chain) turned up a few times. Its target is unknown. This specimen belongs to a study of CD8 T cells in ankylosing spondylitis. Regarding the study as a whole: With a CD8+ phenotype, disease-linked clones were relatively rare in peripheral blood. A TCR beta motif of about 8 highly homologous variants seemed to mark ankylosing spondylitis blood. Significant enrichment of disease-linked clones was reportedly seen in matched ankylosing spondylitis synovial fluid. Reactive arthritis synovial fluid and blood previously showed some of these motif variants.

As the method for making TCR beta libraries, quantitative 5'-RACE with molecular barcodes was used. Each CDR3 protein is one row after TCRdb ran MiXCR on the 5' RACE reads. The profile shows over 600,000 distinct CDR3 sequences, around 20% of them singletons. The receptor was derived from a male donor with ankylosing spondylitis. The sequencing input was blood, either unsorted or a sorted T cell fraction (not recorded which).

The chain's CDR3 is CASSVRTAQETQYF. The DNA for the CDR3 is TGTGCCAGCAGTGTACGGACAGCACAAGAGACCCAGTACTTC. V and J are TRBV12-3 or TRBV12-4 and TRBJ2-5, with TRBD1 as a possible D gene (6 bases). The CDR3 is 14 amino acids. Deletions cut 5 bases from V and 2 bases from J, with 12 bases between.